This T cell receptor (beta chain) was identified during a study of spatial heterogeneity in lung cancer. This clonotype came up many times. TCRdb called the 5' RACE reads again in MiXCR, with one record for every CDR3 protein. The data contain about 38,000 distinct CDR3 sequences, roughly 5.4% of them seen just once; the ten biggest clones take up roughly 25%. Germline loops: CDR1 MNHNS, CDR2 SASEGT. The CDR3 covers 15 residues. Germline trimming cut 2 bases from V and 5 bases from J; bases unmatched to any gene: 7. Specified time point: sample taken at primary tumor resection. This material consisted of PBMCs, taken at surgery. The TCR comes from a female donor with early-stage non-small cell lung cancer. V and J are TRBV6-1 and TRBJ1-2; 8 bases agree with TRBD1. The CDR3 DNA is TGTGCCAGCAGTGAAAACAGGGGGTTCGGATATGGCTACACCTTC. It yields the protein CASSENRGFGYGYTF.